One sample yielded the 23 T cell receptor beta chains listed below, sequenced in a study of Ad26.COV2.S vaccination and SARS-CoV-2 variants. The method was immunoSEQ multiplex PCR; TCRdb's version includes in-frame clones alone and lacks a portion of them. The repertoire includes 380,000 or so clones, roughly four fifths of them detected once, and around 7.3% sits in the top ten. As to treatment: over 15 received Ad26.COV2.S at low or high dose, single or two shots; 5 received placebo; per-sample allocation not given. The samples were gathered on day 63 after the first injection of vaccine or placebo. This material consisted of peripheral blood, taken in a trial of Ad26.COV2.S vaccine versus placebo. These receptor sequences come from a person aged 18-65 years who received the Ad26.COV2.S COVID-19 vaccine or a placebo.

The rearrangement links TRBV7-6 to TRBJ2-7; D ambiguous. The length of the CDR3 is 14 residues. Trimming took 1 base from V and 2 from J, leaving 9 bases between them. The V gene's germline CDR1 is SGHVS and CDR2 FNYEAQ. The CDR3 DNA reads TGTGCCAGCAGCTTAGATCCGGAGCCCTACGAGCAGTACTTC. It encodes CASSLDPEPYEQYF.

In this sample, this clone turned up a few times. The chain is built from TRBV4-3 and TRBJ1-5; tentatively, D is TRBD1 (5 bases). The germline V and J ends were trimmed by 0 bases and 2 bases, with 11 bases remaining between them. This CDR3 contains 16 residues. Germline V CDR1 and CDR2: LGHNA, YSLEER. In nucleotides, the CDR3 is TGCGCCAGCAGCCAAGATAGGGGATGGCGCAATCAGCCCCAGCATTTT. Encoded protein: CASSQDRGWRNQPQHF.

The chain employs TRBV5-5 and TRBJ1-2; D remains ambiguous. The germline V and J ends were trimmed by 4 bases and 8 bases, with 12 bases remaining between them. Germline CDR1 reads SGHKS; CDR2 reads YYEKEE (reference sequence). The CDR3 spans 12 residues. The DNA of the CDR3 is TGTGCCAGCAGCGGGTTCTCGGGGGGCTACACCTTC. Encoded protein: CASSGFSGGYTF.

The V gene is TRBV20-1, the J gene TRBJ1-1; D is undetermined. CDR3 length: 11 amino acids. The germline gives CDR1 DFQATT, CDR2 SNEGSKA (reference sequence). Between the trimmed V and J ends, which lost 7 bases and 3 bases, there was a span of 9 bases. The CDR3 protein is CSVSVYTEAFF. The CDR3 DNA reads as TGCAGTGTGAGTGTTTACACTGAAGCTTTCTTT.

The chain carries TRBV15 and TRBJ2-3, with no clear D. The CDR3 is 15 amino acids. With 8 bases removed from V and 2 bases from J, the gap between germline ends came to 17 bases. Germline V gene data show CDR1 as LNHNV and CDR2 as YYDKDF (reference sequence). The DNA for the CDR3 is TGTGCCACCGGACGGCACTCCCGGGTCACAGATACGCAGTATTTT. Encoded protein: CATGRHSRVTDTQYF.

This chain connects TRBV5-4 to TRBJ1-1, with TRBD1 matching 11 bases. V shed 3 bases and J 5 bases; nucleotides not matched to a gene: 9. The germline CDR1 and CDR2 sequences are SGHNT and YYREEE (reference sequence). The CDR3 runs to 16 residues. The CDR3 nucleotides read TGTGCCAGCAGCTCGATAATCCGGGACAGGGGGACTGAAGCTTTCTTT. Translated: CASSSIIRDRGTEAFF.

V usage is TRBV29-1 and J usage is TRBJ2-3; the D is unclear. This CDR3 is built from 11 residues. V was clipped by 5 bases and J by 2 bases, with 5 bases between them. CDR1 is SQVTM and CDR2 is ANQGSEA in the germline V gene. The CDR3 spells CSVLNTDTQYF. CDR3 nucleotides: TGCAGCGTTCTAAACACAGATACGCAGTATTTT.

This clone has a single count. This chain connects TRBV7-9 to TRBJ2-3, with 9 nucleotides matching TRBD2. With 5 bases clipped from V and 1 base from J, the junction kept 10 bases outside the gene matches. This CDR3 comprises 17 residues. CDR1 and CDR2 from the germline V gene are SEHNR and FQNEAQ (reference sequence). CDR3 DNA: TGTGCCAGCAGCCCCATCCGCGGGAGGGCCGGCACAGATACGCAGTATTTT. Protein sequence: CASSPIRGRAGTDTQYF.

The rearrangement joins TRBV12-3 or TRBV12-4 to TRBJ2-2; no clear D. Trimming left V 8 bases short and J 2 bases short, with 3 bases between. The CDR3 totals 11 residues. The CDR3 is CASGNTGELFF. CDR3 nucleotide sequence: TGTGCCAGCGGAAACACCGGGGAGCTGTTTTTT.

This chain uses TRBV4-2 with TRBJ1-3; 8 positions match TRBD1. This CDR3 is built from 16 residues. Germline CDR1 and CDR2: LGHNA and YNFKEQ. J lost 0 bases, V lost 3 bases, and 4 bases had no gene match. The CDR3 loop is CASSQAGTGSGNTIYF. CDR3 DNA sequence: TGTGCCAGCAGCCAGGCGGGGACAGGCTCTGGAAACACCATATATTTT.

The CDR3, as DNA: TGCGCCAGCAGCCAAAAAGCGGGGGATACGCAGTATTTT. Translation: CASSQKAGDTQYF. This chain uses TRBV4-3 with TRBJ2-3; 7 nucleotides align to TRBD2. Trimming took 2 bases from V and 6 from J; bases not matched to a gene: 2. The CDR3 length is 13 residues. Germline V lookup: CDR1 LGHNA, CDR2 YSLEER.

The rearrangement joins TRBV11-3 to TRBJ1-6; the D is unclear. The ends were cut back, 5 bases at V and 3 bases at J, with 11 bases in the middle. The length of the CDR3 is 15 residues. Germline CDR1 SGHNT, CDR2 YENEEA. The CDR3: CASSPGRHYNSPLHF. CDR3 in DNA: TGTGCCAGCAGCCCTGGACGGCACTATAATTCACCCCTCCACTTT.

This clone has a single count. This sequence joins TRBV6-2 or TRBV6-3 and TRBJ2-3, with TRBD2 matching over 15 bases. Losses at the gene ends were 5 bases for V and 1 base for J; bases not matched to a gene: 7. CDR1 is MNHEY, CDR2 SVGEGT, per germline. The CDR3 runs 18 residues. The CDR3: CASSRRGLAGGRTDTQYF. For the CDR3, the DNA is TGTGCCAGCAGTAGAAGGGGACTAGCGGGGGGCCGCACAGATACGCAGTATTTT.

The rearrangement uses TRBV6-5 and TRBJ2-5; D is tentatively TRBD1 or TRBD2 (5 bases each). Trimming pared 6 bases from V and 5 bases from J, leaving 16 bases between. This CDR3 spans 14 amino acids. Germline V CDR1 and CDR2: MNHEY, SVGAGI. The CDR3 region is CASRARVGEETQYF. In nucleotides, the CDR3 is TGTGCCAGCAGGGCCCGAGTAGGGGAGGAGACCCAGTACTTC.

The chain carries TRBV6-5 and TRBJ1-1, with TRBD1 as a possible D gene (5 bases). CDR1 MNHEY and CDR2 SVGAGI come from the germline V gene. V was clipped by 6 bases and J by 5 bases, with 13 bases between them. The CDR3 loop spans 13 amino acids. The CDR3 DNA is TGTGCCAGCAGCGAGGGGTTGGTGACTGAAGCTTTCTTT. This translates into CASSEGLVTEAFF.

This chain uses TRBV11-2 with TRBJ2-5, with no clear D. Germline loops: CDR1 SGHAT, CDR2 FQNNGV. This CDR3 comprises 12 residues. V was clipped by 5 bases and J by 7 bases, with 11 bases between them. CDR3 coding DNA: TGTGCCAGCAGCCACAGTTTCGGGACCCAGTACTTC. Its translation: CASSHSFGTQYF.

Points on this clone: This sample also contains other DNA sequences that code for the same CDR3. The chain joins TRBV29-1 to TRBJ1-1, with D possibly matching TRBD1 (5 bases). Deletions cut 2 bases from V and 0 bases from J, with 7 bases between. The CDR3 totals 13 residues. Germline V gives CDR1 SQVTM, CDR2 ANQGSEA. The CDR3, as DNA: TGCAGCGTTGAACGGGGCGTGAACACTGAAGCTTTCTTT. Its translation: CSVERGVNTEAFF.

Only one count was recorded for this clone. This chain links TRBV4-1 with TRBJ1-3; 8 bases are shared with TRBD1. V was clipped by 4 bases and J by 2 bases; unmatched bases: 4. The germline gives CDR1 MGHRA, CDR2 YSYEKL. The CDR3 runs to 15 residues. CDR3 sequence (DNA): TGCGCCAGCAGCCCCGGACAGGGTACTGGAAACACCATATATTTT. This gives the protein CASSPGQGTGNTIYF.

The V call is TRBV10-3, the J call TRBJ2-3, with 13 bases fitting TRBD2. The CDR3 is 15 amino acids. Germline V CDR1 and CDR2: ENHRY, SYGVKD. V lost 7 bases to trimming and J lost 5 bases; unmatched junction nucleotides: 6. This CDR3 reads CAINTSGRAKDTQYF. The CDR3 DNA sequence: TGTGCCATCAATACTAGCGGGAGGGCCAAAGATACGCAGTATTTT.

A remark on this clone: The same CDR3 also results from other DNA sequences found in this sample. The genes are TRBV29-1 and TRBJ2-3, with a possible D match to TRBD2 (5 bases). The CDR3 covers 12 residues. Germline assignment: CDR1 SQVTM and CDR2 ANQGSEA. V gave up 7 bases and J gave up 0 bases, with 8 bases separating them. DNA for the CDR3: TGCAGCGGGACGGGGAGCACAGATACGCAGTATTTT. Amino acids: CSGTGSTDTQYF.

The chain combines TRBV6-5 with TRBJ1-5; tentative D call: TRBD1 (6 bases). Trimming left V 2 bases short and J 3 bases short, with 11 bases between. Germline V lookup: CDR1 MNHEY, CDR2 SVGAGI. The CDR3 runs to 15 residues. DNA of the CDR3: TGTGCCAGCAGTTACCAGGGGATCGACAATCAGCCCCAGCATTTT. It codes for CASSYQGIDNQPQHF.

This sequence joins TRBV6-2 or TRBV6-3 and TRBJ2-7; 10 bases align to TRBD2. V lost 4 bases and J lost 1; bases outside the gene matches: 4. The CDR3 runs to 15 residues. In germline, CDR1 is MNHEY, CDR2 SVGEGT. The CDR3 bases are TGTGCCAGCAGTTTACTAGCGGGGTCTTCCTACGAGCAGTACTTC. Translating it yields CASSLLAGSSYEQYF.

This clone was seen only once. This chain joins TRBV6-5 and TRBJ1-2; 7 bases align to TRBD1. The CDR3 has 13 residues. With 6 bases clipped from V and 4 bases from J, the junction kept 5 bases outside the gene matches. Germline CDR1 reads MNHEY; CDR2 reads SVGAGI. DNA of the CDR3: TGTGCCAGCAGGCGACAGGGACGCTATGGCTACACCTTC. Residues: CASRRQGRYGYTF.